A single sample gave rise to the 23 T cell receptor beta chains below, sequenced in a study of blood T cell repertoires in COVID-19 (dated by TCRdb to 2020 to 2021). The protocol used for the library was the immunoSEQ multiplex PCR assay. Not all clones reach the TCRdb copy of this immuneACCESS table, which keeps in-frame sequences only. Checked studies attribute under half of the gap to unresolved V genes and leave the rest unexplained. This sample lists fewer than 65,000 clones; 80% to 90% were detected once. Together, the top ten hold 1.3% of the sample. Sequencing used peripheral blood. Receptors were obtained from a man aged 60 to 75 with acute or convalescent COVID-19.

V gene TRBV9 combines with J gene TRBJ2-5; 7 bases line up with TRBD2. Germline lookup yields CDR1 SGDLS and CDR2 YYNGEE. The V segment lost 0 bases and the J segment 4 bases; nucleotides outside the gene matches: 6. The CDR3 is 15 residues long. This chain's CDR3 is CASSVDPGRAETQYF. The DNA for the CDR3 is TGTGCCAGCAGCGTAGATCCAGGGAGGGCAGAGACCCAGTACTTC. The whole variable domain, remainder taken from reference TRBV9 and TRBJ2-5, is DSGVTQTPKHLITATGQRVTLRCSPRSGDLSVYWYQQSLDQGLQFLIQYYNGEERAKGNILERFSAQQFPDLHSELNLSSLELGDSALYFCASSVDPGRAETQYFGPGTRLLVL.

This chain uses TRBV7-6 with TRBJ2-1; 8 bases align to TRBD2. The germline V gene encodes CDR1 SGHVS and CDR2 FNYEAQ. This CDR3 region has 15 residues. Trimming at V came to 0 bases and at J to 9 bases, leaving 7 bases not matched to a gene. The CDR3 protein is CASSLAREGLAEQFF. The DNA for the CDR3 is TGTGCCAGCAGCTTAGCTCGGGAGGGCCTCGCTGAGCAGTTCTTC.

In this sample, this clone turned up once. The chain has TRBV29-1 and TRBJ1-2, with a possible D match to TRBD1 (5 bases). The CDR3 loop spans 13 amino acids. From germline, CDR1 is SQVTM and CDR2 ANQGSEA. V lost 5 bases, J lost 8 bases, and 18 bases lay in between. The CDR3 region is CSVRQSPSMGYTF. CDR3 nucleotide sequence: TGCAGCGTTCGACAGAGTCCTTCTATGGGCTACACCTTC.

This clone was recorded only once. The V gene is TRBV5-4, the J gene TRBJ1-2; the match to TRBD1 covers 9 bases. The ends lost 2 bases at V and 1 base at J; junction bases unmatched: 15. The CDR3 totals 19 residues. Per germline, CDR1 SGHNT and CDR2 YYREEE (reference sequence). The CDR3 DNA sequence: TGTGCCAGCAGCTTACCCTCCTCCGGAACAGGGGGCCTTAACTATGGCTACACCTTC. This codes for CASSLPSSGTGGLNYGYTF. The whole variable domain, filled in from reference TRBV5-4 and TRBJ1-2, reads ETGVTQSPTHLIKTRGQQVTLRCSSQSGHNTVSWYQQALGQGPQFIFQYYREEENGRGNFPPRFSGLQFPNYSSELNVNALELDDSALYLCASSLPSSGTGGLNYGYTFGSGTRLTVV.

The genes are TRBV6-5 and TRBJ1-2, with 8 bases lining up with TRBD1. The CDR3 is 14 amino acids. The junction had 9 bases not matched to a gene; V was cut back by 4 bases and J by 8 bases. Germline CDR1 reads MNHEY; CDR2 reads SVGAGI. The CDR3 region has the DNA TGTGCCAGCAGTTCGGGACAGGTTCAAGTCGGCTACACCTTC. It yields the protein CASSSGQVQVGYTF.

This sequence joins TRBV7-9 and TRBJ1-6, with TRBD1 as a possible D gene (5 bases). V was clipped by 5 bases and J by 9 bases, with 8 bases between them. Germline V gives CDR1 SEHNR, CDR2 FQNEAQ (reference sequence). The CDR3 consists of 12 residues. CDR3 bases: TGTGCCAGCAGCCGTGACAGTTCACCCCTCCACTTT. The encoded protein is CASSRDSSPLHF.

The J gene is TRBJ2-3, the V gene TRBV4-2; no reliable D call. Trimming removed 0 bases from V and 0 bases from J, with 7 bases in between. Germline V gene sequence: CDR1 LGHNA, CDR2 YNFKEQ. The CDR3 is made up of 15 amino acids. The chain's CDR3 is CASSQDPRSTDTQYF. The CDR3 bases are TGTGCCAGCAGCCAAGATCCGAGGAGCACAGATACGCAGTATTTT.

CDR3 in amino acids: CASSPRGALMDTEAFF. DNA for the CDR3: TGTGCCAGCAGCCCGCGGGGTGCCCTTATGGACACTGAAGCTTTCTTT. The chain has TRBV3-1 (or the pseudogene TRBV3-2) and TRBJ1-1; D is uncertain. Trimming took 4 bases from V and 3 from J, leaving 18 bases between them. Germline V gene sequence: CDR1 LGHDT, CDR2 YNNKEL (reference sequence). CDR3 size: 16 residues.

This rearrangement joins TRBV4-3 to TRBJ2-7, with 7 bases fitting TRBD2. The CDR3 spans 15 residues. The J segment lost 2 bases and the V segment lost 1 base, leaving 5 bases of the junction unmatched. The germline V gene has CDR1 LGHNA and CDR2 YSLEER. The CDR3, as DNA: TGCGCCAGCAGCCAAGGGACGAGCGGGACCTACGAGCAGTACTTC. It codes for CASSQGTSGTYEQYF.

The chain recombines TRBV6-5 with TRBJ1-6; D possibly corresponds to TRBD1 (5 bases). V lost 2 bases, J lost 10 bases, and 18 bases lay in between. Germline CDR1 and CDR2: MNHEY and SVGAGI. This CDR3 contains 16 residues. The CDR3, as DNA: TGTGCCAGCAGTTACCCCGTCGGGGGGAAGGGATCACCCCTCCACTTT. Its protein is CASSYPVGGKGSPLHF.

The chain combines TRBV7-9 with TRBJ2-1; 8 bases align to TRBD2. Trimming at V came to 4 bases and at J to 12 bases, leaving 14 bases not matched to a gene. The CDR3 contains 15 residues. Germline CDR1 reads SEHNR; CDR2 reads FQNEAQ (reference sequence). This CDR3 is CASSSRLTSAHGQFF. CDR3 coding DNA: TGTGCCAGCAGCTCACGGCTGACTAGCGCCCACGGGCAGTTCTTC.

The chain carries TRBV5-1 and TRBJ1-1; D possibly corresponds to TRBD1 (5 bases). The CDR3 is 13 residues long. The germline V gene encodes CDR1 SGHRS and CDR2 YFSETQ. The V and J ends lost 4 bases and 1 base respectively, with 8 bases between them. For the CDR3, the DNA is TGCGCCAGCAGCGCAACAGGGAACACTGAAGCTTTCTTT. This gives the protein CASSATGNTEAFF.

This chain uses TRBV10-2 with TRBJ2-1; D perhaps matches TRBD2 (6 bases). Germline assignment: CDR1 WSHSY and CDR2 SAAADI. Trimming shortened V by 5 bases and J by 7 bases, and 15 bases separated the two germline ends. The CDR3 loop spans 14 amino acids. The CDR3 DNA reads TGCGCCAGCAGTCCCGCCGGAGGGGTAAATGAGCAGTTCTTC. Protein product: CASSPAGGVNEQFF.

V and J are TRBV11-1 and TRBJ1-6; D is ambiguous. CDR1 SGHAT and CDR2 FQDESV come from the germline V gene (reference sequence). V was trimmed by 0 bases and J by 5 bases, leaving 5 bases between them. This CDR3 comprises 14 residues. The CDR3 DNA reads TGTGCCAGCAGCTTAGCGCGGGATAATTCACCCCTCCACTTT. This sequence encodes CASSLARDNSPLHF.

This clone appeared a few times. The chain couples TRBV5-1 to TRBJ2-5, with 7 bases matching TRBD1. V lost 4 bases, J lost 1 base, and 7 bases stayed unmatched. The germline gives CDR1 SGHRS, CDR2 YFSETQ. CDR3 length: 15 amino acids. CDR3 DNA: TGCGCCAGCAGCAAACCTGGGACAGTCCAAGAGACCCAGTACTTC. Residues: CASSKPGTVQETQYF.

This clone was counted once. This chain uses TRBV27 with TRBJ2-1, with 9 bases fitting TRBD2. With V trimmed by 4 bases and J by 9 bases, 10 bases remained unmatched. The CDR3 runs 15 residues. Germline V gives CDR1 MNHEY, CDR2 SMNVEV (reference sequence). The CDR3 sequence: CASSSISGGQGEQFF. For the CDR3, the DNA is TGTGCCAGCAGTTCCATTAGCGGGGGTCAGGGTGAGCAGTTCTTC.

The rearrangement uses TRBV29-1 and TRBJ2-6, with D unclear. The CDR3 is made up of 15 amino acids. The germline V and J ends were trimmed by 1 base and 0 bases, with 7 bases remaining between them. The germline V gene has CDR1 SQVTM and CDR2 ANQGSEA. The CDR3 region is CSVEVPVSGANVLTF. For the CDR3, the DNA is TGCAGCGTTGAAGTCCCGGTCTCTGGGGCCAACGTCCTGACTTTC.

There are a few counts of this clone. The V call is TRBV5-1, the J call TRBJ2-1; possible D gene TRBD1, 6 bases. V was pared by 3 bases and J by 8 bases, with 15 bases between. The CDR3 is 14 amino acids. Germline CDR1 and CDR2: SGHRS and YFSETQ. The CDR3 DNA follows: TGCGCCAGCAGCTCCCGGACAGATAGAGATGAGCAGTTCTTC. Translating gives CASSSRTDRDEQFF.

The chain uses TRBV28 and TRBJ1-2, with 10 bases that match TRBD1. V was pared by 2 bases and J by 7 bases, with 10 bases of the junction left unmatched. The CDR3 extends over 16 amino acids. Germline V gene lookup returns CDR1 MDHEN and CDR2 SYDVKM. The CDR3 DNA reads TGTGCCAGCAGTTTAAGGACAGGGGGGCTGATTGTTGGCTACACCTTC. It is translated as CASSLRTGGLIVGYTF.

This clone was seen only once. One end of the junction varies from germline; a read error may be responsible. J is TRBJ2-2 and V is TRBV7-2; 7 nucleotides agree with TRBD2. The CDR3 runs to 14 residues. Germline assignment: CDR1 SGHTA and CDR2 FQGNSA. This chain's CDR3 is CASSLAGSTGELFF. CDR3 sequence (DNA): TGTGCCAGCAGTTTAGCGGGCAGCACCGGGGAGCTGTTTTTT.

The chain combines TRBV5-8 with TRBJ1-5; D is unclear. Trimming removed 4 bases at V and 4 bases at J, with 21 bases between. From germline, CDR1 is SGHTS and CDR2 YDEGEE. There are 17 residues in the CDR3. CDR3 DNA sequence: TGTGCCAGCAGCCTCTCCACCAAATACAGTTCAAATCAGCCCCAGCATTTT. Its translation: CASSLSTKYSSNQPQHF.

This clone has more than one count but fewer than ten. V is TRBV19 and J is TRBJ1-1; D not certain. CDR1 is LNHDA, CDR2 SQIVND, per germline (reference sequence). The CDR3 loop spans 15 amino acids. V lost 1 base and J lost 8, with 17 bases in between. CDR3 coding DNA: TGTGCCAGTAGTATAGCCCCATACCAAACGGAGGAAGCTTTCTTT. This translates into CASSIAPYQTEEAFF.

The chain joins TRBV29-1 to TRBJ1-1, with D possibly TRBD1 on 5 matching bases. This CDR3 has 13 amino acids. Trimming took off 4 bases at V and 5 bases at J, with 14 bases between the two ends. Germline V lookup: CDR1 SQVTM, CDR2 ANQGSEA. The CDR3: CSVGTQLGTEAFF. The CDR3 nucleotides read TGCAGCGTTGGGACACAGCTTGGGACTGAAGCTTTCTTT.